These 15 T cell receptor beta chains originate from one sample sequenced in a study of PD-L1 blockade in urothelial cancer. Time point specified: pretreatment peripheral blood. TCRdb keeps only in-frame clones here, not all; method: immunoSEQ multiplex PCR. Seen here are fewer than 75,000 clones, under 90% observed once, and the top ten hold over 4%. Source: PBMCs, taken around atezolizumab (anti-PD-L1) treatment. The source of these receptors is a man aged 65 to 85 with urothelial cancer.

The chain combines TRBV11-2 with TRBJ2-2, with TRBD1 matching over 8 bases. The J segment lost 0 bases and the V segment lost 4 bases, leaving 4 bases of the junction unmatched. This CDR3 is built from 16 residues. Looked up from germline, CDR1 is SGHAT and CDR2 is FQNNGV. CDR3: CASSSGQGSNTGELFF. In DNA form, the CDR3 reads TGTGCCAGCAGCTCCGGACAGGGCTCGAACACCGGGGAGCTGTTTTTT.

The chain couples TRBV28 to TRBJ2-7; the D gene is possibly TRBD1 (6 bases). V shed 4 bases and J shed 0 bases, with 13 bases lying between them. The CDR3 totals 15 residues. CDR1 and CDR2 (germline): MDHEN, SYDVKM. Written as DNA, the CDR3 is TGTGCCAGCAGTTCTCGTGGACAGAACTCCTACGAGCAGTACTTC. Amino acids: CASSSRGQNSYEQYF.

V gene TRBV19 combines with J gene TRBJ1-2; no definite D call. Per germline, CDR1 LNHDA and CDR2 SQIVND (reference sequence). V was trimmed by 6 bases and J by 4 bases, leaving 15 bases between them. The CDR3 is 14 amino acids. The CDR3 protein is CASRGSAAGYGYTF. As DNA, the CDR3 is TGTGCCAGTAGGGGGTCGGCAGCGGGCTATGGCTACACCTTC.

The V and J genes are TRBV15 and TRBJ2-5, with 9 positions matching TRBD1. Germline CDR1 reads LNHNV; CDR2 reads YYDKDF (reference sequence). Unmatched junction bases numbered 11, after V lost 5 bases and J lost 4 bases. This CDR3 comprises 16 residues. Here the CDR3 DNA reads TGTGCCACCAGCCCCCTGATGGGACAGGGAACAGAGACCCAGTACTTC. Translation gives CATSPLMGQGTETQYF. Complete variable domain (other parts from reference TRBV15 and TRBJ2-5): DAMVIQNPRYQVTQFGKPVTLSCSQTLNHNVMYWYQQKSSQAPKLLFHYYDKDFNNEADTPDNFQSRRPNTSFCFLDIRSPGLGDTAMYLCATSPLMGQGTETQYFGPGTRLLVL.

The CDR3 region is CASSLTSGTQFF. The CDR3 DNA is TGTGCCAGCAGCTTAACTAGCGGGACGCAGTTCTTC. J is TRBJ2-1 and V is TRBV7-3; TRBD2 matches at 8 bases. The V gene's germline CDR1 is SGHTA and CDR2 FQGTGA. Losses at the gene ends were 0 bases for V and 12 bases for J; bases not matched to a gene: 1. The CDR3 is 12 residues long.

The chain combines TRBV6-1 with TRBJ2-2, with D possibly TRBD2 on 6 matching bases. The V gene lost 7 bases and the J gene lost 1 base, with 13 bases spanning the gap. CDR3 length: 15 amino acids. Per the germline V gene, CDR1 is MNHNS and CDR2 is SASEGT. The CDR3 DNA is TGTGCCAGCAACCCATTTAGCGGGAACACCGGGGAGCTGTTTTTT. It yields the protein CASNPFSGNTGELFF.

The V gene is TRBV6-5, the J gene TRBJ1-1; 7 positions agree with TRBD1. CDR3 length: 12 amino acids. Germline trimming cut 6 bases from V and 5 bases from J; bases unmatched to any gene: 3. The germline V gene encodes CDR1 MNHEY and CDR2 SVGAGI. The CDR3 loop is CASSSTGTEAFF. Here the CDR3 DNA reads TGTGCCAGCAGCTCGACAGGGACTGAAGCTTTCTTT.

The V and J genes are TRBV27 and TRBJ1-5; D possibly corresponds to TRBD1 (6 bases). The CDR3 is made up of 14 amino acids. Germline lookup yields CDR1 MNHEY and CDR2 SMNVEV (reference sequence). V dropped 2 bases and J dropped 4 bases, with 9 bases sitting between them. The CDR3 coding sequence is TGTGCCAGCAGTTTAAGGGGGATTAATCAGCCCCAGCATTTT. Translation: CASSLRGINQPQHF.

This sequence joins TRBV6-5 and TRBJ2-7, with 9 bases matching TRBD1. With 4 bases clipped from V and 4 bases from J, the junction kept 8 bases outside the gene matches. The CDR3 is 15 residues long. Germline V lookup: CDR1 MNHEY, CDR2 SVGAGI. CDR3 coding DNA: TGTGCCAGCAGTTCCCCGGGACAGGGCTGGTACGAGCAGTACTTC. Amino acid sequence: CASSSPGQGWYEQYF.

V and J are TRBV19 and TRBJ2-1; weak D call: TRBD1 (8 bases). This CDR3 comprises 15 residues. Per germline, CDR1 LNHDA and CDR2 SQIVND (reference sequence). With 4 bases removed from V and 4 bases from J, the gap between germline ends came to 14 bases. This CDR3 is CASSRDRGGYNEQFF. The CDR3 nucleotides read TGTGCCAGTAGTAGAGACAGGGGAGGGTACAATGAGCAGTTCTTC.

This rearrangement joins TRBV5-1 to TRBJ2-1; 13 nucleotides line up with TRBD2. Trimming took 4 bases from V and 2 from J; bases not matched to a gene: 3. CDR1 and CDR2 (germline): SGHRS, YFSETQ. The CDR3 contains 16 residues. Here the CDR3 DNA reads TGCGCCAGCAGCAACGGACTAGCGGGGGCCTACAATGAGCAGTTCTTC. Translating it yields CASSNGLAGAYNEQFF.

V usage is TRBV5-4 and J usage is TRBJ1-2, with 7 bases lining up with TRBD1. V shed 1 base, J shed 6 bases, and the junction held 3 bases outside the gene matches. CDR1 is SGHNT, CDR2 YYREEE, per germline (reference sequence). This CDR3 has 13 residues. The DNA of the CDR3 is TGTGCCAGCAGCTTGAACAGGGGTGATGGCTACACCTTC. Translating gives CASSLNRGDGYTF.

V usage is TRBV28 and J usage is TRBJ2-1, with 15 bases matching TRBD2. The V and J ends lost 4 bases and 9 bases, in that order; junction bases with no gene match: 1. The V gene's germline CDR1 is MDHEN and CDR2 SYDVKM. The CDR3 contains 14 residues. The CDR3 sequence: CASSSGLAGGEQFF. For the CDR3, the DNA is TGTGCCAGCAGTTCGGGACTAGCGGGAGGTGAGCAGTTCTTC.

The genes are TRBV6-5 and TRBJ1-2; 8 bases are a match to TRBD1. Germline-derived CDR1 and CDR2 are MNHEY and SVGAGI. The length of the CDR3 is 14 residues. J lost 8 bases, V lost 2 bases, and 7 bases had no gene match. The CDR3, as DNA: TGTGCCAGCAGTTACGGGACAGGCTCGTGGGGCTACACCTTC. The encoded protein is CASSYGTGSWGYTF.

The rearrangement uses TRBV5-1 and TRBJ1-1, with 7 nucleotides matching TRBD1. V lost 3 bases, J lost 6 bases, and 2 bases stayed unmatched. This CDR3 comprises 12 residues. Germline V CDR1 and CDR2: SGHRS, YFSETQ. The CDR3 DNA follows: TGCGCCAGCAGCTCGACAGGGCCTGAAGCTTTCTTT. Protein: CASSSTGPEAFF.